Only one count was recorded for the clone carrying this T cell receptor (beta chain). As yet, its antigen is unknown. This sample stems from a study of cytomegalovirus exposure and HLA in healthy donors. Points from the study as a whole: In vitro checks showed that a few CMV-associated chains really do target CMV antigens. A likely sequencing artifact accounted for one observed cluster of highly shared sequence variants. Researchers catalogued 160 or so TCR beta chains as cytomegalovirus-associated.

The PCR made use of 60 Vbeta and 13 Jbeta primers. Data came from immunoSEQ multiplex PCR; TCRdb stores just in-frame clones and leaves some out. Found here are 150,000 to 170,000 clones, more than 75% of them singletons; the top ten hold roughly 13%. Trimming took 3 bases from V and 12 from J, leaving 18 bases between them. The CDR3 is made up of 14 amino acids. Germline V gene lookup returns CDR1 LNHDA and CDR2 SQIVND (reference sequence). Input material: PBMCs. The clonotype originates from a man in his thirties or forties in good health and CMV-seropositive. The gene calls are TRBV19 and TRBJ2-1; no definite D call. CDR3 nucleotide sequence: TGTGCCAGTAGTATCTCCCGAGATAGCATACCGCAGTTCTTC. Its protein product is CASSISRDSIPQFF. Filled out from reference TRBV19 and TRBJ2-1, the complete variable domain reads DGGITQSPKYLFRKEGQNVTLSCEQNLNHDAMYWYRQDPGQGLRLIYYSQIVNDFQKGDIAEGYSVSREKKESFPLTVTSAQKNPTAFYLCASSISRDSIPQFFGPGTRLTVL.